These T cell receptor beta chains were read from a single sample in a study of blood T cell repertoires in COVID-19. Assay: immunoSEQ multiplex PCR; the TCRdb copy retains only in-frame clones and omits some. Of 150,000 to 180,000 clones listed, approximately 91% are singletons. Sequenced sample: peripheral blood. The receptors originated from a woman between 65 and 79 years old with acute or convalescent COVID-19. The CDR3 runs from the conserved cysteine through the conserved F or W. The D gene is left open where the match is weak. A row's size may be missing; if present it is once, few, many or a size class.

TRBJ1-2	.	.	TRBV4-1	TGCGCCAGCAGCCAAGAGCCAGCAGGGGCGTTCTATGGCTACACCTTC	CASSQEPAGAFYGYTF
TRBJ1-4	.	.	TRBV3-1/TRBV3-2	TGTGCCAGCAGCCAAAATCCTAACAGTTTCAATGAAAAACTGTTTTTT	CASSQNPNSFNEKLFF
TRBJ2-6	.	.	TRBV2	TGTGCCAGCAGTAGTTCGACAGGCTTCTCTGGGGCCAACGTCCTGACTTTC	CASSSSTGFSGANVLTF
TRBJ2-1	.	.	TRBV14	TGTGCCAGCAGCCAAGAGGCAGGCTACAATGAGCAGTTCTTC	CASSQEAGYNEQFF
TRBJ1-4	.	.	TRBV6-5	TGTGCCAGCAGTTACTCCGGGGGGACGTGGGAAAAACTGTTTTTT	CASSYSGGTWEKLFF
TRBJ2-1	TRBD2	.	TRBV4-3	TGCGCCAGCAGCCAAGTTCAGGCTAGCGGGGCCTCCTACAATGAGCAGTTCTTC	CASSQVQASGASYNEQFF
TRBJ2-3	.	.	TRBV19	TGTGCCAGTAGTAAGGGGGTGACTAGCCAAGCACGAGATACGCAGTATTTT	CASSKGVTSQARDTQYF
TRBJ1-2	TRBD1	.	TRBV9	TGTGCCAGCAGCTCCCACGGACAGGGTCCCTATGGCTACACCTTC	CASSSHGQGPYGYTF
TRBJ1-5	.	.	TRBV2	TGTGCCAGCAGAGTCGACAGTACTAGCAATCAGCCCCAGCATTTT	CASRVDSTSNQPQHF
TRBJ1-3	.	.	TRBV4-2	TGTGCCAGCAGCCAAGATTTGAGGGGGTCTGGAAACACCATATATTTT	CASSQDLRGSGNTIYF
TRBJ2-3	TRBD2	.	TRBV29-1	TGCAGCGTTGAACGGGGGGGGCCGGGAGATACGCAGTATTTT	CSVERGGPGDTQYF
TRBJ2-5	.	.	TRBV5-5	TGTGCCAGCCAGCTCCAAAGTTATTGGGGGCGAGACGGGACCCAGTACTTC	CASQLQSYWGRDGTQYF
TRBJ2-1	TRBD2	once	TRBV2	TGTGCCAGCAGGGGACTAGCGGGGGGCCACTACAATGAGCAGTTCTTC	CASRGLAGGHYNEQFF
TRBJ1-2	.	few	TRBV4-1	TGCGCCAGCAGCCAAGACAGGTACTATGGCTACACCTTC	CASSQDRYYGYTF
TRBJ1-3	TRBD1	.	TRBV5-1	TGCGCCAGCAGCGAAGGACAGGGTTACTCTGGAAACACCATATATTTT	CASSEGQGYSGNTIYF
TRBJ2-1	.	.	TRBV7-4	TGTGCCAGCAGTCCGGGGTCCTACAATGAGCAGTTCTTC	CASSPGSYNEQFF
TRBJ2-1	TRBD1	.	TRBV7-9	TGTGCCAGCAGCTTTATTCCCCAGGGGGCTAGGAATGAGCAGTTCTTC	CASSFIPQGARNEQFF
TRBJ1-2	.	.	TRBV27	TGTGCCAGCAGTCCCGGCCCTTGGGGCGGATCGTATGGCTACACCTTC	CASSPGPWGGSYGYTF
TRBJ2-5	.	.	TRBV27	TGTGCCAGCAGACTACAAGAGACCCAGTACTTC	CASRLQETQYF
TRBJ1-2	TRBD1	.	TRBV5-1	TGCGCCAGCAGCTTGGTGTTCGGAGGCCAGGGACAGGACTATGGCTACACCTTC	CASSLVFGGQGQDYGYTF
TRBJ1-5	TRBD1	.	TRBV27	TGTGCCAGCAGTTTGAGGACAGGGAGCAATCAGCCCCAGCATTTT	CASSLRTGSNQPQHF
TRBJ2-1	TRBD2	.	TRBV28	TGTGCCAGCAGGCCTAGCGGGGGCCGCTCCTACAATGAGCAGTTCTTC	CASRPSGGRSYNEQFF
TRBJ2-7	TRBD1	.	TRBV4-3	TGCGCCAGCAGCTCAGGGGGCTACGAGCAGTACTTC	CASSSGGYEQYF
TRBJ1-2	TRBD1	.	TRBV6-5	TGTGCCAGCAGCCCCAGGACAGGGAACTACTATGGCTACACCTTC	CASSPRTGNYYGYTF
TRBJ2-2	.	.	TRBV5-1	TGCGCCAGCAGCTTGGGGCCCGGGGAGCTGTTTTTT	CASSLGPGELFF
TRBJ1-2	TRBD1	.	TRBV19	TGTGCCAGTAGTATTGGAGGGGCAGGGGGCCAAAACTATGGCTACACCTTC	CASSIGGAGGQNYGYTF
TRBJ1-5	TRBD1	.	TRBV6-6	TGTGCCAGCAGCCCAGGGACAGATGTTCGTCCCCAGCATTTT	CASSPGTDVRPQHF
TRBJ1-1	.	.	TRBV12-3/TRBV12-4	TGTGCCAGCAGTCCTCCCAGGACTGAAGCTTTCTTT	CASSPPRTEAFF
TRBJ1-4	TRBD1	.	TRBV2	TGTGCCAGCAGTCGATGGGACAGTTTTAATGAAAAACTGTTTTTT	CASSRWDSFNEKLFF
TRBJ1-6	TRBD1	.	TRBV19	TGTGCCAGTAGAGCGGACAGGTCGGGTACTTCACCCCTCCACTTT	CASRADRSGTSPLHF
TRBJ2-3	.	.	TRBV19	TGTGCCAGTACCTCTACAGATACGCAGTATTTT	CASTSTDTQYF
TRBJ1-2	.	.	TRBV4-3	TGCGCCAGCAGCCACTCGAGAGGCGGGGCTAACTATGGCTACACCTTC	CASSHSRGGANYGYTF
TRBJ1-4	TRBD1	.	TRBV16	TGTGCCAGCAGCCCCGGCGACGGTTTGACAGGGAGGATTTTT	CASSPGDGLTGRIF
TRBJ2-7	TRBD1	.	TRBV10-2	TGCGCCAGCAGTGAGTTCCCAGGGGGACAAGGCGGGCAGTACTTC	CASSEFPGGQGGQYF
TRBJ1-5	.	.	TRBV6-5	TGTGCCAGCAGTTACTCGAGGACAGCCCATCAGCCCCAGCATTTT	CASSYSRTAHQPQHF